Below are 11 T cell receptor beta chains sequenced from a single sample in a study of regulatory T cells in long-lasting Graves disease. CDR3 regions were amplified by Arm-PCR using iRepertoire HTBI primers to build TCR beta libraries. TCRdb recomputed calls from the multiplex PCR reads with MiXCR, one row per CDR3 protein. The sample carries under 500,000 distinct CDR3 sequences, about a sixth recorded once. Time point denoted: newly diagnosed GD, antithyroid drugs for less than 3 months. There was RNA extracted from PBMCs, and the TCR library was made from it. This same sample was also taken into another study, of T cells in Graves' hyperthyroidism and ophthalmopathy.

Sequences were derived from peripheral blood mononuclear cells (PBMCs), sampled at new diagnosis, from a patient treated with antithyroid drugs. Receptor source: a woman aged 25 to 39 with Graves disease.

This clonotype appeared many times. This sequence joins TRBV5-1 and TRBJ2-5, with a possible D match to TRBD2 (6 bases). This CDR3 region has 14 residues. Trimming shortened V by 3 bases and J by 2 bases, and 11 bases separated the two germline ends. Germline CDR1 and CDR2: SGHRS and YFSETQ. CDR3 DNA: TGCGCCAGCAGCTGGGACTGGCGTCAAGAGACCCAGTACTTC. This encodes CASSWDWRQETQYF.

This clonotype was seen a handful of times. A much larger clone sits a single nucleotide away, making a read error possible. The rearrangement uses TRBV10-3 and TRBJ2-1; D unclear. The CDR3 is made up of 14 amino acids. The germline V gene has CDR1 ENHRY and CDR2 SYGVKD. V lost 4 bases, J lost 7 bases, and 14 bases lay in between. The CDR3 loop reads CAISGARRRNEQFF. The CDR3 DNA follows: TGTGCCATCAGTGGGGCGAGACGGAGAAATGAGCAGTTCTTC.

This clonotype was found many times. The V call is TRBV20-1, the J call TRBJ1-2, with 7 positions matching TRBD1. CDR1 is DFQATT and CDR2 is SNEGSKA in the germline V gene (reference sequence). Germline trimming cut 0 bases from V and 4 bases from J; bases unmatched to any gene: 8. The CDR3 consists of 15 residues. The CDR3 protein is CSARDPGQIIYGYTF. CDR3 nucleotides: TGCAGTGCTAGAGATCCGGGACAGATCATCTATGGCTACACCTTC.

The chain is built from TRBV10-3 and TRBJ2-3; TRBD2 agrees at 10 bases. The CDR3 consists of 18 residues. Germline CDR1 is ENHRY and CDR2 is SYGVKD. Trimming took 2 bases from V and 0 from J; bases not matched to a gene: 8. This chain's CDR3 is CAISEGPGLAVSTDTQYF. The CDR3 bases are TGTGCCATCAGTGAGGGGCCCGGACTAGCGGTTAGCACAGATACGCAGTATTTT.

This clonotype was detected a few times. The rearrangement uses TRBV6-2 or TRBV6-3 and TRBJ2-1; D is tentatively TRBD1 or TRBD2 (6 bases each). CDR1 is MNHEY and CDR2 is SVGEGT in the germline V gene. Deletions cut 2 bases from V and 9 bases from J, with 8 bases between. The CDR3 length is 12 residues. This chain's CDR3 is CASSYEGGEQFF. The DNA for the CDR3 is TGTGCCAGCAGTTACGAGGGGGGTGAGCAGTTCTTC.

This clonotype has ten or more counts. The CDR3 DNA reads as TGTGCCAGCAGTGACATCCCGACAGGGGCATCTAGCGGGAGGGTCTACGAGCAGTACTTC. This codes for CASSDIPTGASSGRVYEQYF. The rearrangement uses TRBV2 and TRBJ2-7, with 12 bases aligning to TRBD2. Trimming cost V 3 bases and J 3 bases; bases outside gene matches: 18. Germline assignment: CDR1 SNHLY and CDR2 FYNNEI. CDR3 length: 20 residues.

In this sample, this clonotype turned up many times. The chain recombines TRBV6-2 or TRBV6-3 with TRBJ1-5; 7 nucleotides line up with TRBD1. The ends lost 2 bases at V and 0 bases at J; junction bases unmatched: 7. The length of the CDR3 is 17 residues. The germline gives CDR1 MNHEY, CDR2 SVGEGT. This CDR3 reads CASSYHPGQDSNQPQHF. CDR3 in DNA: TGTGCCAGCAGTTACCACCCAGGACAGGATAGCAATCAGCCCCAGCATTTT.

This clonotype was counted ten times or more. V gene TRBV27 combines with J gene TRBJ2-7; 8 bases line up with TRBD2. CDR3 length: 13 amino acids. CDR1 is MNHEY, CDR2 SMNVEV, per germline (reference sequence). J gave up 2 bases and V 5 bases, and 2 bases lay outside the gene matches. CDR3 loop: CASSSGRTYEQYF. The CDR3 coding sequence is TGTGCCAGCAGTAGCGGGAGAACCTACGAGCAGTACTTC.

In this sample, this clonotype turned up a few times. The chain combines TRBV9 with TRBJ2-2; TRBD2 might be the D (5 bases). V gave up 2 bases and J gave up 3 bases, with 5 bases separating them. The CDR3 has 13 residues. CDR1 is SGDLS and CDR2 is YYNGEE in the germline V gene. This chain's CDR3 is CASSVGDTGELFF. The CDR3 DNA follows: TGTGCCAGCAGCGTCGGGGACACCGGGGAGCTGTTTTTT.

This clonotype has just a few counts. The rearrangement joins TRBV5-5 to TRBJ2-1; unclear D gene. The CDR3 has 15 amino acids. The germline V gene has CDR1 SGHKS and CDR2 YYEKEE (reference sequence). With 0 bases removed from V and 6 bases from J, the gap between germline ends came to 13 bases. The CDR3 bases are TGTGCCAGCAGCTTGGAGGGAAGGGCCCGCAATGAGCAGTTCTTC. The encoded protein is CASSLEGRARNEQFF. Combining the CDR3 with reference TRBV5-5 and TRBJ2-1 gives the whole variable domain DAGVTQSPTHLIKTRGQQVTLRCSPISGHKSVSWYQQVLGQGPQFIFQYYEKEERGRGNFPDRFSARQFPNYSSELNVNALLLGDSALYLCASSLEGRARNEQFFGPGTRLTVL.

This clonotype was observed a handful of times. The rearrangement links TRBV30 to TRBJ2-7; the D gene could be TRBD1 or TRBD2 (6 bases each). The CDR3 has 14 amino acids. Germline CDR1 is GTSNPN and CDR2 is SVGIG (reference sequence). Trimming took 3 bases from V and 1 from J, leaving 13 bases between them. The CDR3 spells CAWRFGGGSYEQYF. In DNA form, the CDR3 reads TGTGCCTGGAGATTCGGAGGGGGGTCCTACGAGCAGTACTTC.